Described below is a single TCR beta chain sequence and its context. Its specificity is unknown. This specimen comes from a study of shared clonotypes between healthy human individuals. Study-wide background: The study enrolled two women and a few men aged 18 to 49.

This CDR3 has 14 amino acids. Trimming cost V 4 bases and J 7 bases, with 14 bases left between them. Looked up from germline, CDR1 is SGHVS and CDR2 is FNYEAQ. General observations from the study: Sequencing of the sorted subsets was shown by rarefaction to be incomplete despite large depth. Clonotype sharing among the donors was expected to vary with sequencing depth. Naive CD4 clonotypes overlapped across a handful of donors at about 5.2%.

Here immunoSEQ multiplex PCR was the method, and the copy in TCRdb shows in-frame clones only, minus some. Altogether 2 million to 3 million clones are present, roughly 93% being singletons, with the ten largest covering more than 0.35%. The gene calls are TRBV7-6 and TRBJ1-5; weak D call: TRBD1 (5 bases). The sequence was collected from a man younger than 35 in good health. Some clones in this sample may be carry-over from other donors' samples. The sample comprised naive CD4+ T cells from PBMCs. As for subset: CD45RA+ positively selected. CDR3 in DNA: TGTGCCAGCAGCTGCTGCAGGGCTGGGCAGCCCCAGCATTTT. Translating gives CASSCCRAGQPQHF.